The rows below give T cell receptor beta chains drawn from one sample of a study of CD8 T cells in ankylosing spondylitis. From the 5' RACE reads, TCRdb called clonotypes with MiXCR, one entry per CDR3 protein. The repertoire holds approximately 250,000 distinct CDR3 sequences, 8.2% seen once, with around 4.9% in the top ten. The specimen was blood, either unsorted or a sorted T cell fraction (not recorded which). These receptors all come from a female donor with ankylosing spondylitis or in good health (not recorded which). Each CDR3 is given with its conserved first and last residue. The D gene is left open where the match is weak. Some rows mark clone size as missing; the rest say once, few, many or name a class of expanded clone.

v_gene	j_gene	abundance	d_gene	CDR3nt	CDR3aa
TRBV2	TRBJ2-7	many	-	TGTGCCAGCAGTGAAAGTTTTGGCGCACCCTACGAGCAGTACTTC	CASSESFGAPYEQYF
TRBV20-1	TRBJ1-5	many	-	TGCAGTGCGCGGTGGGGGCCGGCTGCGCCCCAGCATTTT	CSARWGPAAPQHF
TRBV5-1	TRBJ2-7	-	TRBD2	TGCGCCAGCAGCTTGCGGGAGGACCTATCGTACGAGCAGTACTTC	CASSLREDLSYEQYF
TRBV6-2/TRBV6-3	TRBJ2-6	many	-	TGTGCCAGCAGACCCGGGAGAGCAAATTTTTTCCCTGGGGCCAACGTCCTGACTTTC	CASRPGRANFFPGANVLTF
TRBV20-1	TRBJ1-2	many	TRBD1	TGCAGTGCGAAGACAGGGGGAAATGGCTACACCTTC	CSAKTGGNGYTF
TRBV20-1	TRBJ2-7	many	-	TGCAGTGCGGGACGGACAAACGAGCAGTACTTC	CSAGRTNEQYF
TRBV20-1	TRBJ2-1	many	-	TGCTCCGGAGGACCTACGTACAATGAGCAGTTCTTC	CSGGPTYNEQFF
TRBV7-9	TRBJ2-2	few	-	TGTGCCAGCAGCAGCCCGGGCGGGAACACCGGGGAGCTGTTTTTT	CASSSPGGNTGELFF
TRBV12-3/TRBV12-4	TRBJ2-5	many	-	TGTGCCAGCAGTCCCCGGACAGTTGAGGATGGGGAAGAGACCCAGTACTTC	CASSPRTVEDGEETQYF
TRBV7-9	TRBJ2-1	few	TRBD2	TGTGCCAGCAGCAGCTTAGTAGGGACTAAAGAGTTCTTC	CASSSLVGTKEFF
TRBV14	TRBJ2-5	many	TRBD2	TGTGCCAGCAGCCCGGGACTAGCGGGAGCTCGGGAGACCCAGTACTTC	CASSPGLAGARETQYF
TRBV4-3	TRBJ2-7	many	-	TGCGCCAGCAGCCAAGTGAGGACGGCCTACGAGCAGTACTTC	CASSQVRTAYEQYF
TRBV24-1	TRBJ1-1	many	-	TGTGCCACAAGTGTCGGGGACACTGAAGCTTTCTTT	CATSVGDTEAFF
TRBV9	TRBJ2-7	many	-	TGTGCCAGCAGCGTAGGCGAACTAGCCCTATCCTACGAGCAGTACTTC	CASSVGELALSYEQYF
TRBV20-1	TRBJ2-3	many	-	TGCAGTGCGGGGGACAACAGGGAGGACACAGATACGCAGTATTTT	CSAGDNREDTDTQYF
TRBV6-6	TRBJ2-5	-	-	TGTGCCAGCAGTTACCCAGAGGGTTCTTCGTACCAAGAGACCCAGTACTTC	CASSYPEGSSYQETQYF
TRBV5-1	TRBJ2-7	once	-	TGCGCCAGCAGCGAAGGGTTAGTCTACGAGCAGTACTTC	CASSEGLVYEQYF
TRBV5-1	TRBJ2-7	many	TRBD1	TGCGCCAGCAGCCCCAGGGGGTCCCCGGACTACGAGCAGTACTTC	CASSPRGSPDYEQYF
TRBV4-3	TRBJ2-1	-	TRBD2	TGCGCCAGCAGCCAAGAGGTTCCCAGCGGGAGAGTGGGAGAGCAGTTCTTC	CASSQEVPSGRVGEQFF
TRBV20-1	TRBJ2-1	-	-	TGCAGTGCTAGAGTAGCGGACCCTACCAGAAATGAGCAGTTCTTC	CSARVADPTRNEQFF
TRBV20-1	TRBJ2-1	many	-	TGCAGTGCCCTGGGAGTTTGGGAATCTGATGAGCAGTTCTTC	CSALGVWESDEQFF
TRBV9	TRBJ2-7	many	-	TGTGCCAGCAGCCCCTCGTCCAAGGGCTTTCCCTACGAGCAGTACTTC	CASSPSSKGFPYEQYF
TRBV7-2	TRBJ2-3	many	-	TGTGCCAGCAGCTTAGGGGGGGGCAGGGGGTGGACAGATACGCAGTATTTT	CASSLGGGRGWTDTQYF
TRBV24-1	TRBJ2-1	many	TRBD2	TGTGCCACCGCGGTGGGGACTAGCGCGTACAATGAGCAGTTCTTC	CATAVGTSAYNEQFF
TRBV18	TRBJ2-1	many	-	TGTGCCAGCTCAAAAGATAGCGGAGAGCACAATGAGCAGTTCTTC	CASSKDSGEHNEQFF
TRBV11-2	TRBJ2-6	many	TRBD2	TGTGCCAGCAGCTTAGGGGCAGCGGGAGCTTCCGGGGCCAACGTCCTGACTTTC	CASSLGAAGASGANVLTF
TRBV6-2/TRBV6-3	TRBJ2-1	many	TRBD2	TGTGCCAGCAGTTACTATAGGCTAGCGGGAAAGGGTGAGCAGTTCTTC	CASSYYRLAGKGEQFF
TRBV27	TRBJ1-6	many	-	TGTGCCAGCAGTTTATCCCTGTACAGAGCCTATAATTCACCCCTCCACTTT	CASSLSLYRAYNSPLHF
TRBV28	TRBJ2-1	many	TRBD2	TGTGCCAGCAGTCTCGGGACTAGCGGGCACAATGAGCAGTTCTTC	CASSLGTSGHNEQFF
TRBV7-6	TRBJ2-7	few	-	TGTGCCAGCAGCTTTCGGGCGGGAACCTCCTACGAGCAGTACTTC	CASSFRAGTSYEQYF
TRBV4-3	TRBJ2-3	many	-	TGCGCCAGCAGCCAACAATCGGAAGATACGCAGTATTTT	CASSQQSEDTQYF
TRBV7-9	TRBJ2-5	-	-	TGTGCCAGCAGCTTAGAAAAAAAGACCCAGTACTTC	CASSLEKKTQYF